The present T cell receptor (beta chain) was sequenced within a study of CD8+ T cells in alopecia areata. About the study: Treated patients were given 5 to 10 mg oral tofacitinib twice daily.

Extraction of RNA preceded its reverse transcription into cDNA, which served as the sequencing template. TCRdb's table, derived via immunoSEQ multiplex PCR, lists solely in-frame clones and lacks some. The sample has roughly 75,000 clones, roughly three fifths seen once. Study results and limitations: Besides other cells, scalp samples also yield sequences of resident alphabeta T cells from normal skin. With patients, TCR sharing proved less clear than in mice, a difference possibly related to HLA.

Germline values: CDR1 PRHDT, CDR2 FYEKMQ (reference sequence). There are 16 residues in the CDR3. V shed 5 bases and J shed 3 bases, with 16 bases lying between them. Of note for this clone: Its antigen is still unknown.

This material consisted of CD8+ T cells sorted from blood, taken at week 0. The TCR comes from a human donor with alopecia areata. This chain links TRBV13 with TRBJ2-2, with D tentatively TRBD1 (6 bases). The chain's CDR3 is CASSPQNRVHTGELFF. The CDR3, as DNA: TGTGCCAGCAGCCCGCAGAACAGGGTTCACACCGGGGAGCTGTTTTTT.